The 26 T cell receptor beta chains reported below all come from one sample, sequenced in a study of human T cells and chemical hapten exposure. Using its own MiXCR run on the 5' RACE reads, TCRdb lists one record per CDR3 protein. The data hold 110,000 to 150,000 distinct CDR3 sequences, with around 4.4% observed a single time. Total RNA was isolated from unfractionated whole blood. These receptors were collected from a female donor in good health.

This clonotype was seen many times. The CDR3 loop is CASSYSETGGTEAFF. CDR3 DNA: TGTGCCAGCAGTTACTCAGAAACTGGTGGCACTGAAGCTTTCTTT. This chain uses TRBV6-5 with TRBJ1-1; D unclear. Trimming took off 0 bases at V and 4 bases at J, with 12 bases between the two ends. The CDR3 has 15 amino acids. Germline V gene lookup returns CDR1 MNHEY and CDR2 SVGAGI.

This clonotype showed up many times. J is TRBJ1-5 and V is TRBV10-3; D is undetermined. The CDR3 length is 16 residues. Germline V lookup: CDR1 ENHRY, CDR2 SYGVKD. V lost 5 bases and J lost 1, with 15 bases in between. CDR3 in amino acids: CAISPTRLGSNQPQHF. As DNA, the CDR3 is TGTGCCATCAGTCCCACAAGACTCGGGAGCAATCAGCCCCAGCATTTT.

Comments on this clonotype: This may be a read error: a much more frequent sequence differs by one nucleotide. The CDR3 region has the DNA TGTGCCAGCAGTTTAGGTGGCTTTCAAGAGACCCAGTACTTC. Translated, it gives CASSLGGFQETQYF. V and J are TRBV12-3 or TRBV12-4 and TRBJ2-5, with D uncertain. Trimming pared 1 base from V and 2 bases from J, leaving 8 bases between. This CDR3 is 14 amino acids long.

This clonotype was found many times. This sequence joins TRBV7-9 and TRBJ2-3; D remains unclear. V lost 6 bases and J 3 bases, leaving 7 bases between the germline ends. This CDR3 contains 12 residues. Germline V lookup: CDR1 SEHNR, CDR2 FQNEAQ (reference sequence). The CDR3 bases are TGTGCCAGCAGGAACAGAACAGATACGCAGTATTTT. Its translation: CASRNRTDTQYF.

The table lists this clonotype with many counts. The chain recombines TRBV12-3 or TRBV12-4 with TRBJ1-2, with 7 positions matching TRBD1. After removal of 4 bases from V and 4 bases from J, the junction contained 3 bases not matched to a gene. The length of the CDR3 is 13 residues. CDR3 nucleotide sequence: TGTGCCAGCAGTTCCACAGGGGCCTATGGCTACACCTTC. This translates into CASSSTGAYGYTF.

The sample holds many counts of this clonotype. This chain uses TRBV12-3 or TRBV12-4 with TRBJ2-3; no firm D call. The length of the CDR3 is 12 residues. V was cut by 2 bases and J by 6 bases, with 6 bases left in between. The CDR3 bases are TGTGCCAGCAGTTTATCGTTCGATACGCAGTATTTT. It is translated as CASSLSFDTQYF.

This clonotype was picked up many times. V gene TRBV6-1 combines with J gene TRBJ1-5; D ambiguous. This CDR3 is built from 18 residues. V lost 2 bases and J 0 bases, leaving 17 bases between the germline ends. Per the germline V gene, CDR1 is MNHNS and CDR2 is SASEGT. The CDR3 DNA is TGTGCCAGCAGTGAATCGCCAATGTCTAGTTATAGCAATCAGCCCCAGCATTTT. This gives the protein CASSESPMSSYSNQPQHF.

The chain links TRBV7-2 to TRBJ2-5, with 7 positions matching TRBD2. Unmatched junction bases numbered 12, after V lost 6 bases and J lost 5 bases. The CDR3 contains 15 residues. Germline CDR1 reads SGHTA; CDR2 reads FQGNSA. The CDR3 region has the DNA TGTGCCAGCAGAATCACGGGGGTCGGGGGGGAGACCCAGTACTTC. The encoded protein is CASRITGVGGETQYF.

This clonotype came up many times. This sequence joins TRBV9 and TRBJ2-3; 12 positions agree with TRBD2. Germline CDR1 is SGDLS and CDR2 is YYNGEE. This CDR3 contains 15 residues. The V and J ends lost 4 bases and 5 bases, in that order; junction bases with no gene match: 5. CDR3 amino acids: CASSLLAGGRDTQYF. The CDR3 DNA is TGTGCCAGCAGCCTACTAGCGGGGGGCAGAGATACGCAGTATTTT.

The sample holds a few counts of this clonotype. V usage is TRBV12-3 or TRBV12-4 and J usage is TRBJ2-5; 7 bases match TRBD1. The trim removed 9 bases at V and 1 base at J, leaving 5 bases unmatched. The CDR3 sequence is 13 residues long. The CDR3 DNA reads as TGTGCCAGTTCGGGACAGATCCAAGAGACCCAGTACTTC. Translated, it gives CASSGQIQETQYF.

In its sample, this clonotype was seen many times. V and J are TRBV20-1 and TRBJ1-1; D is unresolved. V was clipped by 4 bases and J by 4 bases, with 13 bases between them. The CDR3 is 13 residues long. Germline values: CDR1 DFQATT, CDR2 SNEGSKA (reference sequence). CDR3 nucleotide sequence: TGCAGTGCTAACCCCTTTGAGGGCACTGAAGCTTTCTTT. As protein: CSANPFEGTEAFF.

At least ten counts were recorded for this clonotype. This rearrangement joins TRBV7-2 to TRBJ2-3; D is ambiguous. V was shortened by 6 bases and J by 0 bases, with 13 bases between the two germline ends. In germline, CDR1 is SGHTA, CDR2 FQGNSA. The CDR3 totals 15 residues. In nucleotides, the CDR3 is TGTGCCAGCAGATCATCATACACTAGCACAGATACGCAGTATTTT. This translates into CASRSSYTSTDTQYF.

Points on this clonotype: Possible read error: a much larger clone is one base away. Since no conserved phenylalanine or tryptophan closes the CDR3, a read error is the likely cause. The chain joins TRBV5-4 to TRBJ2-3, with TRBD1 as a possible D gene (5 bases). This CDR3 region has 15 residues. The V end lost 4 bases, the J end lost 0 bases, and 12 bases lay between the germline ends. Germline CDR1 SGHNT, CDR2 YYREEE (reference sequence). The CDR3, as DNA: TGTGCCAGCAGCACCGGACATTATAGCACAGATACGCAGTATTTG. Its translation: CASSTGHYSTDTQYL.

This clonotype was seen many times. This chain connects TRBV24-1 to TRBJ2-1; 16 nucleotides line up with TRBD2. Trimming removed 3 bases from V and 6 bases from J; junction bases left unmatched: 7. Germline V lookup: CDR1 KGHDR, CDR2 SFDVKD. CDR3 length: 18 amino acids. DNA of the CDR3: TGTGCCACCAGTGATGGGGGGACTAGCGGGGGGGCTAGCAATGAGCAGTTCTTC. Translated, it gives CATSDGGTSGGASNEQFF.

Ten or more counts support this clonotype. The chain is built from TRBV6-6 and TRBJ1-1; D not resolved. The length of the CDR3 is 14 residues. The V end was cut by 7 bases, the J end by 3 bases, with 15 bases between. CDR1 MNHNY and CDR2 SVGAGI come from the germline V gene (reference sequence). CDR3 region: CASTSLDRHTEAFF. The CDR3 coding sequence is TGTGCCAGCACTTCCCTCGATAGGCACACTGAAGCTTTCTTT.

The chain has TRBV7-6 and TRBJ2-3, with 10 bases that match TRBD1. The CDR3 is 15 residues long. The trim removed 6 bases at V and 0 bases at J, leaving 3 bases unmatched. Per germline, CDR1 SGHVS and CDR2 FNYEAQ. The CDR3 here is CASRRDRGSTDTQYF. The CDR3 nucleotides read TGTGCCAGCAGGAGGGACAGGGGCAGCACAGATACGCAGTATTTT.

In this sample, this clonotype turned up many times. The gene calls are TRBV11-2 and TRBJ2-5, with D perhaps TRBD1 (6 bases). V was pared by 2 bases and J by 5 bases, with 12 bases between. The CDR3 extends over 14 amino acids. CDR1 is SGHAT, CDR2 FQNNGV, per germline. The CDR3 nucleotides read TGTGCCAGCAGCTTACAGGGGCGCGTCGAGACCCAGTACTTC. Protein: CASSLQGRVETQYF.

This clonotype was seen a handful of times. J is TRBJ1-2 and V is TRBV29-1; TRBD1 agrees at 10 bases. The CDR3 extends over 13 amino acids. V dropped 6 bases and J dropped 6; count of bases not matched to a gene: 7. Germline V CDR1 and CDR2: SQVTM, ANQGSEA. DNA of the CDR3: TGCAGCGTCGGGGGAGGGACAGGGGATGGCTACACCTTC. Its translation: CSVGGGTGDGYTF.

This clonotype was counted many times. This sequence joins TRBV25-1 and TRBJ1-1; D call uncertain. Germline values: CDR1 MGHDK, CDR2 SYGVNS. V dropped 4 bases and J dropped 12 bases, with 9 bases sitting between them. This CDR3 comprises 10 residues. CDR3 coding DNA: TGTGCCAGCAGTGCCCTCATAACTTTCTTT. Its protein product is CASSALITFF.

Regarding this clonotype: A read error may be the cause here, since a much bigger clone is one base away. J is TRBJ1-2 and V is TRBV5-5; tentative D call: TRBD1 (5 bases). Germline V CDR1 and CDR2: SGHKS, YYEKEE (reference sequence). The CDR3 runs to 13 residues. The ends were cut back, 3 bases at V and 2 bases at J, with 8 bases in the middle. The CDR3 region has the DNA TGTGCCAGCAGCTGGGGGGGGAACTATGGCTACACCTTC. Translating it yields CASSWGGNYGYTF.

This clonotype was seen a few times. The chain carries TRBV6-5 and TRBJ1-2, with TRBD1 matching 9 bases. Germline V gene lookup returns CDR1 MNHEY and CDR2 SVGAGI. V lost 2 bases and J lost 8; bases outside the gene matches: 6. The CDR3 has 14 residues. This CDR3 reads CASSYTGGAGGYTF. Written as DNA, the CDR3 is TGTGCCAGCAGTTACACAGGGGGCGCCGGGGGCTACACCTTC.

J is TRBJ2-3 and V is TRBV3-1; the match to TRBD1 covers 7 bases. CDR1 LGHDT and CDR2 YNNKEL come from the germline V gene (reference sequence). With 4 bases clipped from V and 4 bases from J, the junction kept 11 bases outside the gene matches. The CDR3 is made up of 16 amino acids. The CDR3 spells CASSPKRQGCSDTQYF. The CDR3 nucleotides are TGTGCCAGCAGCCCCAAGAGACAGGGCTGTTCAGATACGCAGTATTTT.

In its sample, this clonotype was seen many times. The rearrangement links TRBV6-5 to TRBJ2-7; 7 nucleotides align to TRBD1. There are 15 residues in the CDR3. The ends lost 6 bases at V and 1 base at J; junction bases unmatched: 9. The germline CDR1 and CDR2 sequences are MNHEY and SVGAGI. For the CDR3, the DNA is TGTGCCAGCAGGTTAGCACCGGGACAGTCCTACGAGCAGTACTTC. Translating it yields CASRLAPGQSYEQYF.

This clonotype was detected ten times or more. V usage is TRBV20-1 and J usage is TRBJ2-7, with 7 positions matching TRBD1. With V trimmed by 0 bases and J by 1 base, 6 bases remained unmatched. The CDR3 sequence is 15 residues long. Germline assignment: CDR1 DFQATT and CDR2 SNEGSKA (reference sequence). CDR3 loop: CSARDSKTGSYEQYF. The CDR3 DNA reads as TGCAGTGCTAGAGACTCTAAGACAGGGTCCTACGAGCAGTACTTC.

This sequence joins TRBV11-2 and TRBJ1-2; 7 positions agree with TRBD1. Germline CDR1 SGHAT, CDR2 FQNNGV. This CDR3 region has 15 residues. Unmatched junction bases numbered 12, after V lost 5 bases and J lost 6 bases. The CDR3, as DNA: TGTGCCAGCAGCCCAAGCAGACAGGGACCCGATGGCTACACCTTC. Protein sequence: CASSPSRQGPDGYTF.

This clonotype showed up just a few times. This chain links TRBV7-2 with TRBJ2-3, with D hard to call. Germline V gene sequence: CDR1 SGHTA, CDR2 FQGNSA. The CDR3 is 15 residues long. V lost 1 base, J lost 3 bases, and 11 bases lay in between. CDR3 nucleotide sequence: TGTGCCAGCAGCTTAGGGGTCTTGCGTACAGATACGCAGTATTTT. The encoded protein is CASSLGVLRTDTQYF. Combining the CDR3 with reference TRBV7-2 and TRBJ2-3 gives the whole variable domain GAGVSQSPSNKVTEKGKDVELRCDPISGHTALYWYRQSLGQGLEFLIYFQGNSAPDKSGLPSDRFSAERTGGSVSTLTIQRTQQEDSAVYLCASSLGVLRTDTQYFGPGTRLTVL.